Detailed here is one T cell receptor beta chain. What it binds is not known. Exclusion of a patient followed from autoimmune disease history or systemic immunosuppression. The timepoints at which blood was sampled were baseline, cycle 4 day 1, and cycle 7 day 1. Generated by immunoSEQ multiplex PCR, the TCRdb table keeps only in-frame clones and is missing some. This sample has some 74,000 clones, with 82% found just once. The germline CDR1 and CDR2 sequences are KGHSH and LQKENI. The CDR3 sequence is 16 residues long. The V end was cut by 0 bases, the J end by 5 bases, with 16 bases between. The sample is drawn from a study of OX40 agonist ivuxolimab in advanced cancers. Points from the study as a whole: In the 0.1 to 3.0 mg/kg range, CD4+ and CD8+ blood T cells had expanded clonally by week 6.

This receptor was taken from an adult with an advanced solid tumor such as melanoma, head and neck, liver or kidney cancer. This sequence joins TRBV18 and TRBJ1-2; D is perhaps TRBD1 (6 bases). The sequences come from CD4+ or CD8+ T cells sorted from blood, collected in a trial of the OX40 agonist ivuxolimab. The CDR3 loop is CASSPPVDRNLYGYTF. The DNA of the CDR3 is TGTGCCAGCTCACCACCAGTAGACAGGAACCTTTATGGCTACACCTTC.